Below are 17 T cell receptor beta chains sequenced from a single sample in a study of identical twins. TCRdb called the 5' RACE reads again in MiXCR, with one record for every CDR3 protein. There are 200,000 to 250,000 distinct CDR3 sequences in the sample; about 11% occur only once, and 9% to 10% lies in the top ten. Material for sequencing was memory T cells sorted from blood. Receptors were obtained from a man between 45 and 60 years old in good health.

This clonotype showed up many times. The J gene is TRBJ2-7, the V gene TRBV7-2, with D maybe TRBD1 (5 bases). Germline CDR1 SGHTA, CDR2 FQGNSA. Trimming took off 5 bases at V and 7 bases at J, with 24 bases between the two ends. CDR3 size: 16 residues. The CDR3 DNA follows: TGTGCCAGCAGCCCAAGTGGCGGACAATACTACGTTGAGCAGTACTTC. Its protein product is CASSPSGGQYYVEQYF.

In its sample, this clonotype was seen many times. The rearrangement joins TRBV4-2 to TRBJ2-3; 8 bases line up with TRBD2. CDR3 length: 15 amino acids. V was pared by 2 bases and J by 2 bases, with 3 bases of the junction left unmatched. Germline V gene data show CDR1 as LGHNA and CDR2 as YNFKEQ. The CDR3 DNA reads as TGTGCCAGCAGCCAAAGCGGGGGAGTCACAGATACGCAGTATTTT. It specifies CASSQSGGVTDTQYF.

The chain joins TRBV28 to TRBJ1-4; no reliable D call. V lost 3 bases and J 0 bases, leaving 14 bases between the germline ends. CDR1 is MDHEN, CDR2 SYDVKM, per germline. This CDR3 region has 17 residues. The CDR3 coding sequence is TGTGCCAGCAGTTTTCTCTCATCATCGGCAACTAATGAAAAACTGTTTTTT. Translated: CASSFLSSSATNEKLFF.

The chain's CDR3 is CASSKVVQGVVCNEQFF. Here the CDR3 DNA reads TGTGCCAGCAGCAAAGTGGTACAGGGGGTTGTATGCAATGAGCAGTTCTTC. The chain couples TRBV21-1 to TRBJ2-1; TRBD1, the D gene given by the table, was not confirmed from the DNA. TRBV21-1 is given as a pseudogene. This CDR3 has 17 residues.

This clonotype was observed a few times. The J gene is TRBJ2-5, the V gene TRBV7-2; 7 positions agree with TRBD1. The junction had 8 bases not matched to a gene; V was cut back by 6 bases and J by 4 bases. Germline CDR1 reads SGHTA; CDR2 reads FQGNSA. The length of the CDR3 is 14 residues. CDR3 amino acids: CASSDRQGLETQYF. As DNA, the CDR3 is TGTGCCAGCAGTGATCGACAGGGATTAGAGACCCAGTACTTC. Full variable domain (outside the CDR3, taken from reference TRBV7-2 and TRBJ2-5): GAGVSQSPSNKVTEKGKDVELRCDPISGHTALYWYRQSLGQGLEFLIYFQGNSAPDKSGLPSDRFSAERTGGSVSTLTIQRTQQEDSAVYLCASSDRQGLETQYFGPGTRLLVL.

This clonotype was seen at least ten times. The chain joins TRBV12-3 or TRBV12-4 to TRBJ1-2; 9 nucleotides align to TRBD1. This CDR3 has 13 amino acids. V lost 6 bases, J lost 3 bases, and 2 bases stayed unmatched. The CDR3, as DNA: TGTGCCAGCAGGACAGGGGGTGACTATGGCTACACCTTC. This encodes CASRTGGDYGYTF.

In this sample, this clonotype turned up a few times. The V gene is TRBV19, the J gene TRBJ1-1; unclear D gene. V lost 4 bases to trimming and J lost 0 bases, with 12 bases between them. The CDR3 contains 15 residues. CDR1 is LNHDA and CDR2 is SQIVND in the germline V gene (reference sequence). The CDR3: CASSTSSTLNTEAFF. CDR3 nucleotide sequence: TGTGCCAGTAGTACGAGTTCGACCCTGAACACTGAAGCTTTCTTT.

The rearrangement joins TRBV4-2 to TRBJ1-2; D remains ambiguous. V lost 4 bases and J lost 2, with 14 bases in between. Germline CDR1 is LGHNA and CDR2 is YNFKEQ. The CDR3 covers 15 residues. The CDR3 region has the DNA TGTGCCAGCAGCCTATTGACCCTTTCCAACTATGGCTACACCTTC. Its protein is CASSLLTLSNYGYTF.

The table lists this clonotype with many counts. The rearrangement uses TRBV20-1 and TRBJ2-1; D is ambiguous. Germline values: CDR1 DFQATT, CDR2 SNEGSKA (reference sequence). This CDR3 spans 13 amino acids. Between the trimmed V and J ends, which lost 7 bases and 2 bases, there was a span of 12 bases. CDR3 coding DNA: TGCAGTGTAACTACTCCTACCTACAATGAGCAGTTCTTC. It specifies CSVTTPTYNEQFF.

The DNA for the CDR3 is TGCAGCGTTTATCAGGGGCATCCTAATGAAAAACTGTTTTTT. It is translated as CSVYQGHPNEKLFF. The V gene is TRBV29-1, the J gene TRBJ1-4, with TRBD1 as a possible D gene (6 bases). The CDR3 consists of 14 residues. V was clipped by 5 bases and J by 3 bases, with 13 bases between them. The germline gives CDR1 SQVTM, CDR2 ANQGSEA.

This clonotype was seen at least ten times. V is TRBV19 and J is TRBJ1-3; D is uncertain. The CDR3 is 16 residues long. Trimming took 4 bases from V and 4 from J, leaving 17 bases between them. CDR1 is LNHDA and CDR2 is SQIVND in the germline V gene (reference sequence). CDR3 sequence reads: CASSTRGRGSGNTIYF. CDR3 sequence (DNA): TGTGCCAGTAGTACACGGGGTCGCGGGTCCGGAAACACCATATATTTT.

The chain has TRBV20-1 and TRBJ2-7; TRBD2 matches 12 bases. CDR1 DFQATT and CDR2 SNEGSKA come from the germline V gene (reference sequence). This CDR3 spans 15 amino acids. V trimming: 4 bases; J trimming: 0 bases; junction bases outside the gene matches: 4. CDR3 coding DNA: TGCAGTGCTATTGGACTAGCGGGATTCTCCTACGAGCAGTACTTC. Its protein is CSAIGLAGFSYEQYF.

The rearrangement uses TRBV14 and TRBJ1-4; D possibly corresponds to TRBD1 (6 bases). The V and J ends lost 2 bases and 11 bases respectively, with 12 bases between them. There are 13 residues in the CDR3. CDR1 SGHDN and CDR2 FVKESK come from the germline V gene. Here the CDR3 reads CASSQFPRGKLFF. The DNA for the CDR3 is TGTGCCAGCAGCCAATTTCCCAGGGGTAAACTGTTTTTT.

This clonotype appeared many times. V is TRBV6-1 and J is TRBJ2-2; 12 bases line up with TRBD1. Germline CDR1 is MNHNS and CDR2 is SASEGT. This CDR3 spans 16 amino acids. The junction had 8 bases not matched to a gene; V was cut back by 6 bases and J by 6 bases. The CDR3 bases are TGTGCCAGCAGGGGGACGGGACAGGGGGCACCCGGGGAGCTGTTTTTT. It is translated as CASRGTGQGAPGELFF.

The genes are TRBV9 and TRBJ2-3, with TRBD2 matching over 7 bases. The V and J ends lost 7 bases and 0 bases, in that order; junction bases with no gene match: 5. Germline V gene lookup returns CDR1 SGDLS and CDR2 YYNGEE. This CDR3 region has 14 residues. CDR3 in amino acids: CASGPSGSTDTQYF. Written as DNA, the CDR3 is TGTGCCAGCGGCCCTAGCGGAAGCACAGATACGCAGTATTTT.

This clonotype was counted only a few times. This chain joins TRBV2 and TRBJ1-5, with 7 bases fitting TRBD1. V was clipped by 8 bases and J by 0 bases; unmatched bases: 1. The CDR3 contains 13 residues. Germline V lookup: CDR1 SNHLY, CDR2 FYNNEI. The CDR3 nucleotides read TGTGCCAGCGGGACAGTTAGCAATCAGCCCCAGCATTTT. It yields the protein CASGTVSNQPQHF.

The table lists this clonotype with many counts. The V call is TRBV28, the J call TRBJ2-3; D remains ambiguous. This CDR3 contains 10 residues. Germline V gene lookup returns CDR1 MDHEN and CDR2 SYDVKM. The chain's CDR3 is CAKCTDTQYF. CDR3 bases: TGTGCAAAATGCACAGATACGCAGTATTTT.